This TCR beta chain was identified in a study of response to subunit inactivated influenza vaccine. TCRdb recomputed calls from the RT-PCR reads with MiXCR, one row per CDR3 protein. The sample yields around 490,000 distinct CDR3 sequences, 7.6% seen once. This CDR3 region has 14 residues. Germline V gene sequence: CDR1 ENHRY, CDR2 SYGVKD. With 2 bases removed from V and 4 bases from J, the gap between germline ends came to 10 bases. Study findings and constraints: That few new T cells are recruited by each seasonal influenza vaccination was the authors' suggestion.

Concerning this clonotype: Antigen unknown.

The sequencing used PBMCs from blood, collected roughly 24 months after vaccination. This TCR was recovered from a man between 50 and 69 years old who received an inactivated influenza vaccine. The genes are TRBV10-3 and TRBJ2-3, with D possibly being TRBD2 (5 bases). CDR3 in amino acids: CAISEGLNSDTQYF. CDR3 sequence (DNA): TGTGCCATCAGTGAGGGACTCAATTCAGATACGCAGTATTTT.